The 5 T cell receptor beta chains below all came from one sample that was sequenced in a study of blood T cell repertoires in COVID-19. Profiled with immunoSEQ multiplex PCR; TCRdb holds only in-frame clones, not every one. The table includes approximately 99,000 clones, 55% to 75% detected once. The specimen was peripheral blood. The receptors here all came from a woman aged 40 to 50 with acute or convalescent COVID-19.

The rearrangement joins TRBV28 to TRBJ2-1, with TRBD1 as a possible D gene (6 bases). Trimming pared 1 base from V and 12 bases from J, leaving 7 bases between. Germline loops: CDR1 MDHEN, CDR2 SYDVKM. The CDR3 is made up of 11 amino acids. CDR3 residues: CASSLLQGQFF. The DNA for the CDR3 is TGTGCCAGCAGTTTATTACAGGGGCAGTTCTTC.

The V call is TRBV19, the J call TRBJ1-4, with 7 bases identical to TRBD1. V was clipped by 6 bases and J by 7 bases; unmatched bases: 8. CDR3 length equals 14 residues. Germline V gives CDR1 LNHDA, CDR2 SQIVND (reference sequence). The CDR3 coding sequence is TGTGCCAGTAGGAGACAGGGAATCGGTGAAAAACTGTTTTTT. The encoded protein is CASRRQGIGEKLFF.

This clone has just a few counts. V usage is TRBV4-3 and J usage is TRBJ1-2, with a tentative D call TRBD1 (6 bases). From germline, CDR1 is LGHNA and CDR2 YSLEER. The CDR3 length is 15 residues. The V gene lost 0 bases and the J gene lost 8 bases, with 16 bases spanning the gap. In DNA, the CDR3 is TGCGCCAGCAGCCAAGAACCGGGACACCAATCAGGCTACACCTTC. Its protein product is CASSQEPGHQSGYTF.

The V gene is TRBV5-1, the J gene TRBJ1-1; 9 nucleotides align to TRBD1. V lost 1 base to trimming and J lost 6 bases; unmatched junction nucleotides: 4. The CDR3 runs to 14 residues. Germline lookup yields CDR1 SGHRS and CDR2 YFSETQ. The CDR3 loop reads CASSLQQGAPEAFF. In DNA form, the CDR3 reads TGCGCCAGCAGCTTGCAACAGGGGGCACCTGAAGCTTTCTTT. The variable domain in full, completed from reference TRBV5-1 and TRBJ1-1, reads KAGVTQTPRYLIKTRGQQVTLSCSPISGHRSVSWYQQTPGQGLQFLFEYFSETQRNKGNFPGRFSGRQFSNSRSEMNVSTLELGDSALYLCASSLQQGAPEAFFGQGTRLTVV.

The CDR3, as DNA: TGTGCCATCAGGCCCCGGACTAGCGGGGGGGTGAGTGATACGCAGTATTTT. It codes for CAIRPRTSGGVSDTQYF. The chain employs TRBV10-3 and TRBJ2-3; 15 positions agree with TRBD2. V lost 6 bases, J lost 6 bases, and 10 bases stayed unmatched. The germline gives CDR1 ENHRY, CDR2 SYGVKD. The CDR3 has 17 residues.